This record looks at one T cell receptor beta chain sequence and its context. The entry originates in a study of blood T cell repertoires in COVID-19. Study-level background: The United States, Italy and Spain provided the acute and convalescent COVID-19 samples. From T cells, B-cell-depleted T cells, or PBMCs came the material, which was cDNA or gDNA.

Trimming took off 0 bases at V and 4 bases at J, with 6 bases between the two ends. CDR3 size: 13 residues. The germline V gene encodes CDR1 LGHDT and CDR2 YNNKEL (reference sequence). In the source study's methods: The authors estimated nucleated cell counts from reference gene primer amplification. Only in-frame clones appear in the TCRdb table, and some are missing; sequencing was by immunoSEQ multiplex PCR. The D gene and trimming were derived from the DNA, and the V and J assignments and clone size from that table. Here the sample spans fewer than 200,000 clones, around 85% being singletons. The rearrangement links TRBV3-1 (or the pseudogene TRBV3-2) to TRBJ1-2; D is uncertain. The sequence was obtained from a man in his sixties who had recovered from COVID-19. Sequencing was carried out using peripheral blood. The CDR3 nucleotides read TGTGCCAGCAGCCAAGATGAGGGCTATGGCTACACCTTC. This encodes CASSQDEGYGYTF.